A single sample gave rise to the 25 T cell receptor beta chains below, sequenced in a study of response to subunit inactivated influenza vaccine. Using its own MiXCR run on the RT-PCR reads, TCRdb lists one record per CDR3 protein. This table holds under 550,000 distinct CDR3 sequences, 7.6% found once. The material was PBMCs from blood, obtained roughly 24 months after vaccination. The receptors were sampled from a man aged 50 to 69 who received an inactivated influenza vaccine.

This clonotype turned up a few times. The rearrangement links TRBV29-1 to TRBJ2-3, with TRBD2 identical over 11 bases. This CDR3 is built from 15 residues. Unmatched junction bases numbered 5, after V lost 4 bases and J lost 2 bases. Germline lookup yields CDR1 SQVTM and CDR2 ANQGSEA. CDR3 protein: CSVAGTSGDTDTQYF. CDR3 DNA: TGCAGCGTTGCGGGGACTAGCGGTGACACAGATACGCAGTATTTT.

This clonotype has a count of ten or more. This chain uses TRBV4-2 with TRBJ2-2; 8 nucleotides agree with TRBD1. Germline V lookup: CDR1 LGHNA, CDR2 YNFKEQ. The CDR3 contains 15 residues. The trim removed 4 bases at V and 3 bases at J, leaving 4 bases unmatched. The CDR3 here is CASSRLQGDTGELFF. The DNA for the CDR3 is TGTGCCAGCAGCCGCCTACAGGGGGACACCGGGGAGCTGTTTTTT.

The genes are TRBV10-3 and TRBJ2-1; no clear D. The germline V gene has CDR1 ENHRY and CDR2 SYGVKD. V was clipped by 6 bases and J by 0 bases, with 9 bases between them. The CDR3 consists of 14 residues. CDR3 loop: CAISPGLSYNEQFF. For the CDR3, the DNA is TGTGCCATCAGCCCGGGTCTCTCCTACAATGAGCAGTTCTTC.

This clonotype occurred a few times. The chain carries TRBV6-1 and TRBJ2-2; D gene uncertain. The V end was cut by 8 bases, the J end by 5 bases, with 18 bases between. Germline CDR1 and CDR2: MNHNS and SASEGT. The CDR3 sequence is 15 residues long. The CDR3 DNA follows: TGTGCCAGCGAATATTCCCCAATGGGAACCGGGGAGCTGTTTTTT. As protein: CASEYSPMGTGELFF.

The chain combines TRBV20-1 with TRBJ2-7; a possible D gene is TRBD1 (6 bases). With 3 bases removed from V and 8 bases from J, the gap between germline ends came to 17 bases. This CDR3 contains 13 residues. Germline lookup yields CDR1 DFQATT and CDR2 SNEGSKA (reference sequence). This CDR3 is CSARVTGEPQQYF. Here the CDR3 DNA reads TGCAGTGCTAGGGTGACAGGTGAGCCTCAGCAGTACTTC.

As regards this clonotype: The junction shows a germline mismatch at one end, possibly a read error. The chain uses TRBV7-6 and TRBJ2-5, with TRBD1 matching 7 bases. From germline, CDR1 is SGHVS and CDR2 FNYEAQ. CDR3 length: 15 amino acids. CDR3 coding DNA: TGTGCCAGCATCTTATCGGCAGGGGGTCCGGAGACCCAGTACTTC. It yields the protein CASILSAGGPETQYF. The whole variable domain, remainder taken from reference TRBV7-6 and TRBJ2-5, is GAGVSQSPRYKVTKRGQDVALRCDPISGHVSLYWYRQALGQGPEFLTYFNYEAQQDKSGLPNDRFSAERPEGSISTLTIQRTEQRDSAMYRCASILSAGGPETQYFGPGTRLLVL.

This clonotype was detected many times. Here the CDR3 DNA reads TGCGCCAGCAGCTTGGTTGGGACAACTAGCACAGATACGCAGTATTTT. Its protein is CASSLVGTTSTDTQYF. V is TRBV5-1 and J is TRBJ2-3; the D gene is possibly TRBD1 (6 bases). V was shortened by 0 bases and J by 0 bases, with 11 bases between the two germline ends. Germline CDR1 SGHRS, CDR2 YFSETQ. CDR3 length: 16 amino acids.

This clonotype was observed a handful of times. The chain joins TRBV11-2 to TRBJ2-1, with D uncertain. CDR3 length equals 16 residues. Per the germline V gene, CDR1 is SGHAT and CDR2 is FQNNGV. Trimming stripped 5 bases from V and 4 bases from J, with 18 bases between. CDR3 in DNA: TGTGCCAGCAGCCCACGGGCTCTACTTTATTACAATGAGCAGTTCTTC. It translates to CASSPRALLYYNEQFF.

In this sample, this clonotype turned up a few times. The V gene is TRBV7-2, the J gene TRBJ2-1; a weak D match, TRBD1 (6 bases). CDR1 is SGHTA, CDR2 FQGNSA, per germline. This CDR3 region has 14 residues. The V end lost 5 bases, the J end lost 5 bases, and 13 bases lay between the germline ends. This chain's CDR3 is CASSQGRVNNEQFF. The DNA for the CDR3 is TGTGCCAGCAGCCAGGGGCGTGTTAACAATGAGCAGTTCTTC.

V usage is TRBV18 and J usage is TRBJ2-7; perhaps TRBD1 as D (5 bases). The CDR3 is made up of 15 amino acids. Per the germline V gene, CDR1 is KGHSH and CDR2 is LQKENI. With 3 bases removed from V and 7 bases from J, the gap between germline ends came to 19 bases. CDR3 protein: CASSPQIGQAEEQYF. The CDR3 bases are TGTGCCAGCTCACCCCAGATAGGACAAGCCGAGGAGCAGTACTTC.

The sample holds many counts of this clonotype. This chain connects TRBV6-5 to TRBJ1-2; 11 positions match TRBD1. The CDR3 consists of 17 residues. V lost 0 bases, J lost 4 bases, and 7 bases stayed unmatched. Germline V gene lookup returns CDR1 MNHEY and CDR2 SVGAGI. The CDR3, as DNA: TGTGCCAGCAGTTACTCGACTAGGACAGGGGGCGGCTATGGCTACACCTTC. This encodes CASSYSTRTGGGYGYTF.

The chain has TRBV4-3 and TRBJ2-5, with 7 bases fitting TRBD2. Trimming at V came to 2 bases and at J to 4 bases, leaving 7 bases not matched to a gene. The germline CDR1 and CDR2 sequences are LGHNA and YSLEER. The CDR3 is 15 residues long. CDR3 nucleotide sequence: TGCGCCAGCAGCCAATTCGTGGGGGGGGGAGAGACCCAGTACTTC. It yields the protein CASSQFVGGGETQYF.

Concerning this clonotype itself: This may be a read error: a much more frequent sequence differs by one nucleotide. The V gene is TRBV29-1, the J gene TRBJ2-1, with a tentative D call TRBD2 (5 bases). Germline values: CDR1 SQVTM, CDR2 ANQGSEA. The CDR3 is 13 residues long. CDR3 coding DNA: TGCCGCGTTCGCGGGTTATTGTACAATGAGCAGTTCTTC. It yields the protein CRVRGLLYNEQFF.

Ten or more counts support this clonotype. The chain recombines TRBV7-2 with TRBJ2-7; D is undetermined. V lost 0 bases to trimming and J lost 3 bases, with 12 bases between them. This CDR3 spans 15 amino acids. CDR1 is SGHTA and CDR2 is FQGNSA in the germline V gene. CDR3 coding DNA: TGTGCCAGCAGCTTAGCGGCTAACGGTGGCTACGAGCAGTACTTC. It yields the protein CASSLAANGGYEQYF. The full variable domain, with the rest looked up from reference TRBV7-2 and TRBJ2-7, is GAGVSQSPSNKVTEKGKDVELRCDPISGHTALYWYRQSLGQGLEFLIYFQGNSAPDKSGLPSDRFSAERTGGSVSTLTIQRTQQEDSAVYLCASSLAANGGYEQYFGPGTRLTVT.

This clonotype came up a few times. This chain's CDR3 is CASSLAPGNYEQYF. The CDR3, as DNA: TGCGCCAGCAGCTTGGCTCCAGGGAACTACGAGCAGTACTTC. This chain links TRBV5-1 with TRBJ2-7; tentative D call: TRBD1 (5 bases). This CDR3 region has 14 residues. V lost 0 bases and J lost 3, with 10 bases in between. CDR1 SGHRS and CDR2 YFSETQ come from the germline V gene. The whole variable domain, remainder taken from reference TRBV5-1 and TRBJ2-7, is KAGVTQTPRYLIKTRGQQVTLSCSPISGHRSVSWYQQTPGQGLQFLFEYFSETQRNKGNFPGRFSGRQFSNSRSEMNVSTLELGDSALYLCASSLAPGNYEQYFGPGTRLTVT.

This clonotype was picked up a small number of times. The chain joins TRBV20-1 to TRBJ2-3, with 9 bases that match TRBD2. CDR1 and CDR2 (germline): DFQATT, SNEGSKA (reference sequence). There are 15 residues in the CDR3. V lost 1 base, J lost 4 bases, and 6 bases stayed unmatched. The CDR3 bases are TGCAGTGCTAGAGGACGGCGGGGGGGCCCAGATACGCAGTATTTT. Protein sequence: CSARGRRGGPDTQYF.

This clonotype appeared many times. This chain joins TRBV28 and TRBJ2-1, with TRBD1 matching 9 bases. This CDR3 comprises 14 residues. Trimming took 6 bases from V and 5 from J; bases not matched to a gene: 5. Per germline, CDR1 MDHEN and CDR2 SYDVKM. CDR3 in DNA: TGTGCCAGCAGATCGGGACAGGGTAACAATGAGCAGTTCTTC. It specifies CASRSGQGNNEQFF. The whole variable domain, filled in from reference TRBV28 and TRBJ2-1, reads DVKVTQSSRYLVKRTGEKVFLECVQDMDHENMFWYRQDPGLGLRLIYFSYDVKMKEKGDIPEGYSVSREKKERFSLILESASTNQTSMYLCASRSGQGNNEQFFGPGTRLTVL.

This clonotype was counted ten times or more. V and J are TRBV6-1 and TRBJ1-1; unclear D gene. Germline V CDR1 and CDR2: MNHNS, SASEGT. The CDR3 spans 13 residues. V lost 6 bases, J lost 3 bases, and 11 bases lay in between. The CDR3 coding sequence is TGTGCCAGCAGGAGGGAGGGCGACACTGAAGCTTTCTTT. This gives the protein CASRREGDTEAFF.

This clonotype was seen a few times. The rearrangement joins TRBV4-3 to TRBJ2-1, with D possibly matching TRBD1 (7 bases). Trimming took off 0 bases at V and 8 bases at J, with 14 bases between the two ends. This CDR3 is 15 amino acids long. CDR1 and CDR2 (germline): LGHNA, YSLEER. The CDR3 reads CASSQDRGAFDEQFF. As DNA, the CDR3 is TGCGCCAGCAGCCAAGACAGGGGGGCCTTCGATGAGCAGTTCTTC.

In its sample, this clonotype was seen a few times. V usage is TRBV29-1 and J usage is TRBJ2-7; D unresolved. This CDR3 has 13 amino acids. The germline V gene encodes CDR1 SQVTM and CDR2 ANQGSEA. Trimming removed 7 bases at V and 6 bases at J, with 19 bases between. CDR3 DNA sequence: TGCAGCGCTGGGGATGTGGGCTCGCGCGAGCAGTACTTC. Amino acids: CSAGDVGSREQYF.

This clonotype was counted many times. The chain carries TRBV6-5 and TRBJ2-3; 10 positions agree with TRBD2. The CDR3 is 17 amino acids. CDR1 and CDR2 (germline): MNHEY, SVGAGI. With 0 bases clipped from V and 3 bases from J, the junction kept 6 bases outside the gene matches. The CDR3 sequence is CASSYSASGRSTDTQYF. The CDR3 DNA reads TGTGCCAGCAGTTACTCGGCTAGCGGGAGATCGACAGATACGCAGTATTTT.

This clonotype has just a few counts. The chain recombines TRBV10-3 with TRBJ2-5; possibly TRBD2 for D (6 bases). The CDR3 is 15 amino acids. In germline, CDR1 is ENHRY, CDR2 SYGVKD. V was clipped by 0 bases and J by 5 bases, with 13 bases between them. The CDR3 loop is CAISESAGGAETQYF. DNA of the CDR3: TGTGCCATCAGTGAGTCGGCCGGCGGGGCGGAGACCCAGTACTTC.

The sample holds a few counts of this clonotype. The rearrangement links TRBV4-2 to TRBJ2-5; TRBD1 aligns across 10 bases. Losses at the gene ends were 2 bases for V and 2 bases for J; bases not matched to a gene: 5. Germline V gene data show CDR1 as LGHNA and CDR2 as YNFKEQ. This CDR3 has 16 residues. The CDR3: CASSQPPDRGQETQYF. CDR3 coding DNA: TGTGCCAGCAGCCAACCCCCGGACAGGGGGCAAGAGACCCAGTACTTC.

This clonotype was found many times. The CDR3 is CASSSVGRGETQYF. The CDR3 bases are TGCGCCAGCAGCTCCGTGGGGAGAGGGGAGACCCAGTACTTC. V gene TRBV5-1 combines with J gene TRBJ2-5, with D tentatively TRBD2 (5 bases). Germline-derived CDR1 and CDR2 are SGHRS and YFSETQ. The CDR3 is 14 residues long. V dropped 3 bases and J dropped 5 bases, with 14 bases sitting between them.

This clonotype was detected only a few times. CDR3 sequence: CASSLVIGRALTDTQYF. CDR3 nucleotide sequence: TGTGCCAGCAGCTTAGTAATCGGGAGGGCCCTCACAGATACGCAGTATTTT. This chain uses TRBV7-6 with TRBJ2-3; 8 bases align to TRBD2. Unmatched junction bases numbered 8, after V lost 1 base and J lost 2 bases. CDR1 is SGHVS and CDR2 is FNYEAQ in the germline V gene. The CDR3 length is 17 residues.